What follows describes a single T cell receptor (beta chain). Its cognate antigen is unknown. The sample belongs to a study of response to subunit inactivated influenza vaccine. Trimming took 2 bases from V and 5 from J, leaving 12 bases between them. Germline V gives CDR1 SEHNR, CDR2 FQNEAQ (reference sequence). The CDR3 spans 14 residues. Regarding the study as a whole: The authors offered the suggestion that each seasonal influenza vaccination recruits few new T cells.

A single record per CDR3 protein comes from TCRdb applying MiXCR to the RT-PCR reads. The sample carries about 780,000 distinct CDR3 sequences, approximately 17% recorded once. V and J are TRBV7-9 and TRBJ2-5; D might be TRBD2 (5 bases). Source: PBMCs from blood, taken less than 6 days after vaccination. The TCR originated in a man aged 50 to 60 who received an inactivated influenza vaccine. This CDR3 is CASSLTGRRETQYF. In nucleotides, the CDR3 is TGTGCCAGCAGCTTAACTGGCCGGAGGGAGACCCAGTACTTC.